What follows are 28 T cell receptor beta chains derived from one specimen sequenced in a study of T cell changes during pregnancy in multiple sclerosis. Only in-frame clones appear in the TCRdb table, and some are missing; sequencing was by immunoSEQ multiplex PCR. Here the sample spans around 44,000 clones, less than 90% being singletons. The sample in question was CD4+ T cells from peripheral blood mononuclear cells, obtained in the second trimester of pregnancy. Receptors were obtained from a female donor with multiple sclerosis, enrolled in a pregnancy study.

This sequence joins TRBV10-3 and TRBJ2-3; the D is unclear. This CDR3 contains 15 residues. CDR1 and CDR2 (germline): ENHRY, SYGVKD. Trimming left V 4 bases short and J 0 bases short, with 11 bases between. CDR3 in amino acids: CAISVGSPSTDTQYF. CDR3 nucleotide sequence: TGTGCCATCAGTGTGGGCAGTCCTAGCACAGATACGCAGTATTTT.

The V gene is TRBV7-2, the J gene TRBJ1-1; D is uncertain. CDR1 SGHTA and CDR2 FQGNSA come from the germline V gene. Trimming removed 5 bases from V and 1 base from J, with 11 bases in between. CDR3 size: 14 residues. CDR3 in DNA: TGTGCCAGCAGCGATATGCCAGGGAACACTGAAGCTTTCTTT. It specifies CASSDMPGNTEAFF.

This chain joins TRBV28 and TRBJ1-2, with 7 positions matching TRBD1. The V gene's germline CDR1 is MDHEN and CDR2 SYDVKM. V lost 1 base, J lost 8 bases, and 16 bases stayed unmatched. The CDR3 is 17 amino acids. The CDR3 DNA follows: TGTGCCAGCAGTTTATACGTAAAAGACAGGGATGGAGGGGGCTACACCTTC. It is translated as CASSLYVKDRDGGGYTF.

The V and J genes are TRBV21-1 and TRBJ1-4. TRBV21-1 is marked as a pseudogene. The CDR3 consists of 12 residues. The CDR3 spells CASSIRGEKLFF. In DNA form, the CDR3 reads TGTGCCAGCAGCATCCGGGGTGAAAAACTGTTTTTT.

The chain is built from TRBV19 and TRBJ1-5, with D uncertain. Germline loops: CDR1 LNHDA, CDR2 SQIVND (reference sequence). Trimming removed 5 bases at V and 4 bases at J, with 15 bases between. The CDR3 is made up of 15 amino acids. The chain's CDR3 is CASSPRGMSNQPQHF. The DNA of the CDR3 is TGTGCCAGTAGTCCTCGAGGTATGTCGAATCAGCCCCAGCATTTT.

A single count supports this clone. V and J are TRBV7-2 and TRBJ2-1, with 12 bases aligning to TRBD2. CDR3 length equals 16 residues. Germline assignment: CDR1 SGHTA and CDR2 FQGNSA. The ends lost 4 bases at V and 4 bases at J; junction bases unmatched: 5. Here the CDR3 DNA reads TGTGCCAGCAGCTCCCGACTAGCGGGAGCGTACAATGAGCAGTTCTTC. Its translation: CASSSRLAGAYNEQFF.

V and J are TRBV2 and TRBJ2-7, with 10 nucleotides matching TRBD2. The germline V gene has CDR1 SNHLY and CDR2 FYNNEI. The CDR3 covers 15 residues. The V and J ends lost 6 bases and 4 bases, in that order; junction bases with no gene match: 9. In DNA form, the CDR3 reads TGTGCCAGCAGCACCACCTCTAGCGGGAGTTACGAGCAGTACTTC. As protein: CASSTTSSGSYEQYF.

CDR3 sequence: CASSRHVVGDGRETQYF. The DNA of the CDR3 is TGCGCCAGCAGCCGACATGTTGTGGGGGACGGGAGGGAGACCCAGTACTTC. The chain combines TRBV4-3 with TRBJ2-5, with 7 bases that match TRBD2. This CDR3 has 17 amino acids. The V and J ends lost 4 bases and 5 bases, in that order; junction bases with no gene match: 16. Germline CDR1 LGHNA, CDR2 YSLEER.

The J gene is TRBJ2-3, the V gene TRBV11-2; perhaps TRBD2 as D (5 bases). CDR1 is SGHAT, CDR2 FQNNGV, per germline. CDR3 size: 18 residues. V was shortened by 2 bases and J by 0 bases, with 18 bases between the two germline ends. The CDR3 region has the DNA TGTGCCAGCAGCTTATCCCCCCGGACTGGACCTAGCACAGATACGCAGTATTTT. This encodes CASSLSPRTGPSTDTQYF.

The chain employs TRBV4-2 and TRBJ2-2; 7 bases align to TRBD2. Germline V gene sequence: CDR1 LGHNA, CDR2 YNFKEQ. V lost 0 bases, J lost 3 bases, and 10 bases stayed unmatched. This CDR3 region has 18 residues. The chain's CDR3 is CASSQDGVGRFDTGELFF. The CDR3 nucleotides read TGTGCCAGCAGCCAAGATGGTGTCGGGAGGTTCGACACCGGGGAGCTGTTTTTT.

V usage is TRBV7-9 and J usage is TRBJ2-5; no clear D. The CDR3 spans 12 residues. Per the germline V gene, CDR1 is SEHNR and CDR2 is FQNEAQ (reference sequence). V shed 4 bases and J shed 5 bases, with 8 bases lying between them. CDR3 sequence reads: CASSSLWETQYF. The CDR3 DNA reads TGTGCCAGCAGCTCACTTTGGGAGACCCAGTACTTC.

The V and J genes are TRBV7-9 and TRBJ1-4; possibly TRBD1 for D (5 bases). The CDR3 is 15 amino acids. Per the germline V gene, CDR1 is SEHNR and CDR2 is FQNEAQ (reference sequence). V gave up 4 bases and J gave up 4 bases, with 13 bases separating them. In DNA, the CDR3 is TGTGCCAGCAGCTACTCGGGGGGGGTTAATGAAAAACTGTTTTTT. Translating it yields CASSYSGGVNEKLFF.

This chain joins TRBV11-3 and TRBJ2-1, with 11 positions matching TRBD2. There are 17 residues in the CDR3. Looked up from germline, CDR1 is SGHNT and CDR2 is YENEEA. Unmatched junction bases numbered 7, after V lost 5 bases and J lost 1 base. DNA for the CDR3: TGTGCCAGCAGCCCCACCGGGACTAGCGGATCCTACAATGAGCAGTTCTTC. It translates to CASSPTGTSGSYNEQFF.

The CDR3 sequence: CASSSTSGRALLSEQYF. CDR3 DNA sequence: TGTGCCAGCAGTTCGACTAGCGGGAGGGCCCTGTTAAGCGAGCAGTACTTC. V and J are TRBV27 and TRBJ2-7; 14 bases map to TRBD2. The germline V gene has CDR1 MNHEY and CDR2 SMNVEV (reference sequence). The length of the CDR3 is 17 residues. J lost 6 bases, V lost 4 bases, and 11 bases had no gene match.

J is TRBJ1-2 and V is TRBV19; 8 bases agree with TRBD1. V shed 6 bases and J 8 bases; nucleotides not matched to a gene: 5. The CDR3 is 12 residues long. Looked up from germline, CDR1 is LNHDA and CDR2 is SQIVND (reference sequence). CDR3 DNA sequence: TGTGCCAGTAGCCAACAGGGGGTCGGCTACACCTTC. Encoded protein: CASSQQGVGYTF.

This rearrangement joins TRBV5-1 to TRBJ2-1; 12 bases are a match to TRBD2. CDR1 and CDR2 from the germline V gene are SGHRS and YFSETQ. The CDR3 length is 15 residues. V was clipped by 5 bases and J by 10 bases; unmatched bases: 10. DNA of the CDR3: TGCGCCAGCAGACTGGGGCCTAGCGGGAGGGCGGAGCAGTTCTTC. Protein product: CASRLGPSGRAEQFF.

The chain links TRBV6-1 to TRBJ2-7; D is perhaps TRBD1 (5 bases). Trimming left V 6 bases short and J 6 bases short, with 15 bases between. The CDR3 length is 13 residues. The germline V gene has CDR1 MNHNS and CDR2 SASEGT. The CDR3 loop reads CASRGRDDSEQYF. DNA of the CDR3: TGTGCCAGCAGAGGCAGGGATGATTCCGAGCAGTACTTC.

The chain combines TRBV5-1 with TRBJ1-4, with D maybe TRBD1 (5 bases). Looked up from germline, CDR1 is SGHRS and CDR2 is YFSETQ. The V end was cut by 3 bases, the J end by 8 bases, with 17 bases between. This CDR3 contains 15 residues. The CDR3 here is CASSSGSGIGEKLFF. The CDR3 coding sequence is TGCGCCAGCAGCTCTGGTTCAGGGATTGGCGAAAAACTGTTTTTT. Combining the CDR3 with reference TRBV5-1 and TRBJ1-4 gives the whole variable domain KAGVTQTPRYLIKTRGQQVTLSCSPISGHRSVSWYQQTPGQGLQFLFEYFSETQRNKGNFPGRFSGRQFSNSRSEMNVSTLELGDSALYLCASSSGSGIGEKLFFGSGTQLSVL.

This chain connects TRBV9 to TRBJ1-4; D possibly corresponds to TRBD1 (5 bases). The V gene lost 3 bases and the J gene lost 2 bases, with 8 bases spanning the gap. CDR3 length: 14 residues. Germline loops: CDR1 SGDLS, CDR2 YYNGEE. CDR3 region: CASSAGTTNEKLFF. CDR3 in DNA: TGTGCCAGCAGCGCCGGGACTACTAATGAAAAACTGTTTTTT.

The chain employs TRBV19 and TRBJ2-1; TRBD2 matches 7 bases. The CDR3 has 14 residues. Germline CDR1 and CDR2: LNHDA and SQIVND (reference sequence). V lost 10 bases to trimming and J lost 10 bases; unmatched junction nucleotides: 16. CDR3 sequence: CANKGRESYVEQFF. CDR3 DNA sequence: TGTGCCAACAAGGGGCGGGAGTCTTATGTAGAGCAGTTCTTC. The entire variable domain, with the rest obtained from reference TRBV19 and TRBJ2-1, is as follows: DGGITQSPKYLFRKEGQNVTLSCEQNLNHDAMYWYRQDPGQGLRLIYYSQIVNDFQKGDIAEGYSVSREKKESFPLTVTSAQKNPTAFYLCANKGRESYVEQFFGPGTRLTVL.

V gene TRBV4-2 combines with J gene TRBJ1-3, with 9 bases that match TRBD1. Germline values: CDR1 LGHNA, CDR2 YNFKEQ. The CDR3 length is 13 residues. Germline trimming cut 5 bases from V and 7 bases from J; bases unmatched to any gene: 3. The CDR3, as DNA: TGTGCCAGCAGCGAGGACAGGGGCAACACCATATATTTT. Translation gives CASSEDRGNTIYF.

The V and J genes are TRBV28 and TRBJ2-2; D might be TRBD2 (6 bases). The germline V gene has CDR1 MDHEN and CDR2 SYDVKM. The V gene lost 4 bases and the J gene lost 2 bases, with 20 bases spanning the gap. The CDR3 spans 18 residues. The CDR3 sequence is CASSSPPPGLSNTGELFF. CDR3 nucleotides: TGTGCCAGCAGTTCTCCCCCCCCGGGACTTTCCAACACCGGGGAGCTGTTTTTT.

The gene calls are TRBV11-3 and TRBJ2-1; 8 bases match TRBD1. There are 13 residues in the CDR3. The V segment lost 2 bases and the J segment 10 bases; nucleotides outside the gene matches: 4. Germline V gene data show CDR1 as SGHNT and CDR2 as YENEEA. This CDR3 is CASSLQGAGEQFF. The CDR3 DNA follows: TGTGCCAGCAGCTTACAGGGGGCGGGGGAGCAGTTCTTC.

This clone was seen more than once but under ten times. The rearrangement joins TRBV19 to TRBJ1-1; 8 nucleotides match TRBD1. CDR1 is LNHDA, CDR2 SQIVND, per germline (reference sequence). The CDR3 covers 14 residues. J was trimmed by 1 base and V by 10 bases; bases with no gene match: 8. The CDR3 spells CATSTGQANTEAFF. CDR3 in DNA: TGTGCCACTTCCACGGGACAGGCGAACACTGAAGCTTTCTTT.

This chain connects TRBV15 to TRBJ2-5; D gene unclear. The V gene lost 1 base and the J gene lost 1 base, with 4 bases spanning the gap. There are 13 residues in the CDR3. The V gene's germline CDR1 is LNHNV and CDR2 YYDKDF (reference sequence). CDR3 sequence: CATSRGVQETQYF. The CDR3 DNA sequence: TGTGCCACCAGCAGAGGAGTCCAAGAGACCCAGTACTTC. The whole variable domain, remainder taken from reference TRBV15 and TRBJ2-5, is DAMVIQNPRYQVTQFGKPVTLSCSQTLNHNVMYWYQQKSSQAPKLLFHYYDKDFNNEADTPDNFQSRRPNTSFCFLDIRSPGLGDTAMYLCATSRGVQETQYFGPGTRLLVL.

The chain joins TRBV4-1 to TRBJ2-7, with D possibly being TRBD1 (6 bases). The DNA end is more similar to TRBJ2-5, so the J call may be wrong. CDR3 length: 13 amino acids. CDR1 and CDR2 from the germline V gene are MGHRA and YSYEKL. CDR3 loop: CASRRTGQETQYF. DNA of the CDR3: TGCGCCAGCAGGCGTACAGGGCAAGAGACCCAGTACTTC.

This sequence joins TRBV7-9 and TRBJ1-4; D not certain. Germline V gives CDR1 SEHNR, CDR2 FQNEAQ (reference sequence). The length of the CDR3 is 15 residues. V was cut by 2 bases and J by 5 bases, with 12 bases left in between. The CDR3 loop is CASSLLVPGNEKLFF. In DNA form, the CDR3 reads TGTGCCAGCAGCTTACTGGTCCCCGGGAATGAAAAACTGTTTTTT.

This clone came up once. This chain connects TRBV5-1 to TRBJ1-1, with D perhaps TRBD1 (6 bases). The V end was cut by 4 bases, the J end by 0 bases, with 16 bases between. CDR1 is SGHRS, CDR2 YFSETQ, per germline. The CDR3 sequence is 16 residues long. CDR3 nucleotide sequence: TGCGCCAGCAGCCTGGGGGGGGGCCGGGTGAACACTGAAGCTTTCTTT. It translates to CASSLGGGRVNTEAFF.